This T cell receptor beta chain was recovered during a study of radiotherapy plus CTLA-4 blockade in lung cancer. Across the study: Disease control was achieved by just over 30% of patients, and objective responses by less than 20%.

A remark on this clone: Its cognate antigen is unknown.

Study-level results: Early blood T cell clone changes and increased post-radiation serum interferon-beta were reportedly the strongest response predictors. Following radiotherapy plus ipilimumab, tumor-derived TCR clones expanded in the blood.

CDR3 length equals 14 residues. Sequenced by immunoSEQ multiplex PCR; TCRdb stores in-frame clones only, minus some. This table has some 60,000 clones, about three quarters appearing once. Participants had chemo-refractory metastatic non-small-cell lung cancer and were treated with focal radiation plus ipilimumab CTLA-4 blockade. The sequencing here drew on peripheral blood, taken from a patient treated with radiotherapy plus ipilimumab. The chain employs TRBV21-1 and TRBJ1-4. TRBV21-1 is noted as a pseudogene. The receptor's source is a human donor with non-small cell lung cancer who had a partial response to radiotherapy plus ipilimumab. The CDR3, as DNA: TGTGCCAGCAACTACATCCTCCTCCGGGAAAAACTGTTTTTT. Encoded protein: CASNYILLREKLFF.